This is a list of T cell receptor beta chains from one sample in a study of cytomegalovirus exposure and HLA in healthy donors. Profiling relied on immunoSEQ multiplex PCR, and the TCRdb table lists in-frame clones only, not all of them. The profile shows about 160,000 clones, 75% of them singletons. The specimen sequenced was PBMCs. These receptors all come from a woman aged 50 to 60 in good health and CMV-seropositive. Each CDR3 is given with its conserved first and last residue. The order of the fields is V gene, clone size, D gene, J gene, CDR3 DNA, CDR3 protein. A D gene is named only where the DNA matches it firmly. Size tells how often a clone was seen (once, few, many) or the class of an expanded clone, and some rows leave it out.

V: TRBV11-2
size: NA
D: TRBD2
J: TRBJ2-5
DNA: TGTGCCAGCAGCTTAGAGGGGCGGGGGGGCCTCACCCAGTACTTC
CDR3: CASSLEGRGGLTQYF

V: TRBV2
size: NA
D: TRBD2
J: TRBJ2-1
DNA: TGTGCCAGCAGTGGAGCCAGGGCGGGGGAGTTCTTC
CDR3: CASSGARAGEFF

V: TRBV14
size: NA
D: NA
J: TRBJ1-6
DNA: TGTGCCAGCAGCCGCGGGAGCTTAAATTCACCCCTCCACTTT
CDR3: CASSRGSLNSPLHF

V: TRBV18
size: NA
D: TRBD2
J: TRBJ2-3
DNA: TGTGCCAGCTCACCCCGGACTAGCGGGGGCCGGGATACGCAGTATTTT
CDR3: CASSPRTSGGRDTQYF

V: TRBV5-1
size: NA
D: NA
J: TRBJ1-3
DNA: TGCGCCAGCAGTTACTCAGGGGACTCTGGAAACACCATATATTTT
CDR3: CASSYSGDSGNTIYF

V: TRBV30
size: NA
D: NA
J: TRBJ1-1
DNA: TGTGCCTGGAGTCTCACAACGAACACTGAAGCTTTCTTT
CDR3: CAWSLTTNTEAFF

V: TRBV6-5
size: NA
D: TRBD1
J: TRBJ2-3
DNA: TGTGCCAGCAGTGGACAGGGATCCGGGACGCAGTATTTT
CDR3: CASSGQGSGTQYF

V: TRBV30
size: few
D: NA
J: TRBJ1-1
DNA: TGTGCCTCCACGACACAACTGAACACTGAAGCTTTCTTT
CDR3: CASTTQLNTEAFF

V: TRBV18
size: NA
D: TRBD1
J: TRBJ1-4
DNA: TGTGCCAGCTCACCAGGGAGAAACAGGGGGGTCGGTGAAAAACTGTTTTTT
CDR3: CASSPGRNRGVGEKLFF

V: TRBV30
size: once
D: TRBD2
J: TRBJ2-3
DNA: TGTGCCTGGAGTGGGCCGGGACTAGAGATCACAGATACGCAGTATTTT
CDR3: CAWSGPGLEITDTQYF

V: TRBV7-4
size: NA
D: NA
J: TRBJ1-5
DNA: TGTGCCAGCAACGCAGGGGTCCGACGTAGCAATCAGCCCCAGCATTTT
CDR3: CASNAGVRRSNQPQHF

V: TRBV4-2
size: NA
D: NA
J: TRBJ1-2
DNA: TGTGCCAGCAGCCAAGTTTCGGGGGGAGGTTGGGGCTATGGCTACACCTTC
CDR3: CASSQVSGGGWGYGYTF

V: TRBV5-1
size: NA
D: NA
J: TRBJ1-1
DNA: TGCGCCAGCAGCTTTAACGAGGGCACTGAAGCTTTCTTT
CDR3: CASSFNEGTEAFF

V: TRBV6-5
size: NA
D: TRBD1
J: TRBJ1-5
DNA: TGTGCCAGCAGTCGTCAGGGGGAAAGCAATCAGCCCCAGCATTTT
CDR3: CASSRQGESNQPQHF

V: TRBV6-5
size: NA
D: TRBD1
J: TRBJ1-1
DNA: TGTGCCAGCAGTTACGACAGGGAAGGGGGATACGCTTTCTTT
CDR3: CASSYDREGGYAFF

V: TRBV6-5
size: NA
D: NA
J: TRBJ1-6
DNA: TGTGCCAGCAGCCCTGATGACAGTCTCACTTCACCCCTCCACTTT
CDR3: CASSPDDSLTSPLHF

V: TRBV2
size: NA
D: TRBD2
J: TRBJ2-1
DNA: TGTGCCAGCACCGGTAGCGGGGGGGCGCACAATGAGCAGTTCTTC
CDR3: CASTGSGGAHNEQFF

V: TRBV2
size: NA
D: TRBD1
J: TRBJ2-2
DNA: TGTGCCAGCAGTTCTCTGAGACAGGGGGCCGGGGAGCTGTTTTTT
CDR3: CASSSLRQGAGELFF

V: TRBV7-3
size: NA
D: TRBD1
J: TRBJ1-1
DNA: TGTGCCAGCAGCCCGGGTGTGGGTCCGACAGGGCCTTTGAACACTGAAGCTTTCTTT
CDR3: CASSPGVGPTGPLNTEAFF